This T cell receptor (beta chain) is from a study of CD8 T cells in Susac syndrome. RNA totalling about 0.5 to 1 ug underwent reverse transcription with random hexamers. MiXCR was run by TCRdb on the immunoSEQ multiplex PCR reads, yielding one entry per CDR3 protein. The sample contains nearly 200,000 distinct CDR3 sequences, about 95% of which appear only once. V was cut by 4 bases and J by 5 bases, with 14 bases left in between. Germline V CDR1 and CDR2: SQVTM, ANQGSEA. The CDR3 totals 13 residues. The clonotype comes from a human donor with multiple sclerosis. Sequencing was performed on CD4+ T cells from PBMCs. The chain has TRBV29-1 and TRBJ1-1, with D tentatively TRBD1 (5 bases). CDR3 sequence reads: CSVGGPSVTEAFF. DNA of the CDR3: TGCAGCGTTGGGGGCCCCAGCGTGACTGAAGCTTTCTTT.